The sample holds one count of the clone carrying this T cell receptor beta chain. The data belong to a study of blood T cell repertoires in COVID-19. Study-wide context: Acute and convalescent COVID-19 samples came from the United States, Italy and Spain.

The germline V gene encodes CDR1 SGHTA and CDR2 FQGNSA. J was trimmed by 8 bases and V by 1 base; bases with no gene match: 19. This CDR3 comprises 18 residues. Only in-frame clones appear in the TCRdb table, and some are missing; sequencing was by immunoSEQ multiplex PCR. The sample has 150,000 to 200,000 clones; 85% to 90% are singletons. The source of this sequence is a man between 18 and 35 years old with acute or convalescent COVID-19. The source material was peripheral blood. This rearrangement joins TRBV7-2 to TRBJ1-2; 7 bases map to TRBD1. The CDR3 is CASSLGPDRSRSYDGYTF. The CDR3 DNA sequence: TGTGCCAGCAGCTTAGGCCCGGACAGGTCCCGCTCGTACGACGGCTACACCTTC. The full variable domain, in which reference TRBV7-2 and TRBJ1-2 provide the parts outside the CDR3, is GAGVSQSPSNKVTEKGKDVELRCDPISGHTALYWYRQSLGQGLEFLIYFQGNSAPDKSGLPSDRFSAERTGGSVSTLTIQRTQQEDSAVYLCASSLGPDRSRSYDGYTFGSGTRLTVV.